Detailed here is one T cell receptor (beta chain). Trimming cost V 0 bases and J 5 bases, with 17 bases left between them. Germline CDR1 and CDR2: SQVTM and ANQGSEA. The CDR3 is 15 residues long. The sample comes from a study of blood T cell repertoires in COVID-19. Under the authors' procedure: Estimates of nucleated cell counts were drawn from the amplification of reference gene primers. The assay was immunoSEQ multiplex PCR, and TCRdb's table has in-frame clones only and misses some. D and trimming were read from the DNA, whereas the V and J calls and clone size are those reported in that table. The repertoire holds about 32,000 clones, with around 86% as singletons.

Sequencing was carried out using peripheral blood. J is TRBJ2-7 and V is TRBV29-1; weak D call: TRBD1 (9 bases). This clonotype was sampled from a woman of 80 years or more with active or convalescent COVID-19. CDR3 nucleotides: TGCAGCGTTGAAGATAGCGGGACAGGGTCCGACGAGCAGTACTTC. This gives the protein CSVEDSGTGSDEQYF.